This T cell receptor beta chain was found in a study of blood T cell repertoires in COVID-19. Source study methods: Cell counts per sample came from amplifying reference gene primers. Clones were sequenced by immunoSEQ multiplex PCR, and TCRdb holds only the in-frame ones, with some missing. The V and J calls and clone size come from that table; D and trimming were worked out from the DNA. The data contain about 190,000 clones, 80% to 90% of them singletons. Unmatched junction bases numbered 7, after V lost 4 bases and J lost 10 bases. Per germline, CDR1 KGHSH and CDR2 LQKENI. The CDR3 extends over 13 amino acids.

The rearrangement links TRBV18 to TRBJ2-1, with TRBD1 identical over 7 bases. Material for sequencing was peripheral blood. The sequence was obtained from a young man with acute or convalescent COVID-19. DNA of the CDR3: TGTGCCAGCTCACAGGGGGCTGTCGTGGAGCAGTTCTTC. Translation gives CASSQGAVVEQFF.